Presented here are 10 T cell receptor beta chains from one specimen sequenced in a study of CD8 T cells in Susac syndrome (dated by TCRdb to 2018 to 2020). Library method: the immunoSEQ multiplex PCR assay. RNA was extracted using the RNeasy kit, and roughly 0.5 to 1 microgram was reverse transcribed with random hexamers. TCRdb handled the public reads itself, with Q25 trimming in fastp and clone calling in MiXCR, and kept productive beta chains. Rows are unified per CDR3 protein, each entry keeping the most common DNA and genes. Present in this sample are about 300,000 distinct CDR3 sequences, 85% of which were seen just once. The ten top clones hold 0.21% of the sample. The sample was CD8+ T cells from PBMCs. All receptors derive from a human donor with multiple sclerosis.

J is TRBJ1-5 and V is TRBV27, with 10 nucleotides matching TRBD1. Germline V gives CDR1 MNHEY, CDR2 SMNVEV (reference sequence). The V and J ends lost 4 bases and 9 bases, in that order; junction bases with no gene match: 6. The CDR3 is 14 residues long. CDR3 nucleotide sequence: TGTGCCAGCAGTTCGGGACAGGGGTCGTGGCCCCAGCATTTT. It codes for CASSSGQGSWPQHF.

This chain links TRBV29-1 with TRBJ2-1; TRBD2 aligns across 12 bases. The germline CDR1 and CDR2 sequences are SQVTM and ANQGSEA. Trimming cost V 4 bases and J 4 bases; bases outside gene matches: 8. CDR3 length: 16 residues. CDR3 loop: CSVAGVGLAGYNEQFF. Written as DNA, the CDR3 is TGCAGCGTTGCGGGTGTCGGACTAGCGGGGTACAATGAGCAGTTCTTC.

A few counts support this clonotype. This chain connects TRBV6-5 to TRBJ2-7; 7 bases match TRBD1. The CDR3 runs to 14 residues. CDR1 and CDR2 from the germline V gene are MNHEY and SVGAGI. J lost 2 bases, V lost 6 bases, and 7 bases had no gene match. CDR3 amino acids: CASSLGQAPYEQYF. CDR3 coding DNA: TGTGCCAGCAGCCTTGGACAGGCCCCCTACGAGCAGTACTTC.

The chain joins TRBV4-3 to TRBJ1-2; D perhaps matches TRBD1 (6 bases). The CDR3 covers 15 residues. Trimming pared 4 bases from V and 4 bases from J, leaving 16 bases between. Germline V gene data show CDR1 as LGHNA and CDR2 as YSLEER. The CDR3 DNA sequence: TGCGCCAGCAGCCCTCGGGCAGGGGCAATCTATGGCTACACCTTC. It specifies CASSPRAGAIYGYTF.

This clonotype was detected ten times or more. The CDR3 bases are TGTGCCAGCAGTTATAGCGGCGAAGGACAGCCCCAGCATTTT. This codes for CASSYSGEGQPQHF. This chain uses TRBV6-2 or TRBV6-3 with TRBJ1-5, with no clear D. Trimming stripped 3 bases from V and 7 bases from J, with 13 bases between. Germline V CDR1 and CDR2: MNHEY, SVGEGT. This CDR3 contains 14 residues.

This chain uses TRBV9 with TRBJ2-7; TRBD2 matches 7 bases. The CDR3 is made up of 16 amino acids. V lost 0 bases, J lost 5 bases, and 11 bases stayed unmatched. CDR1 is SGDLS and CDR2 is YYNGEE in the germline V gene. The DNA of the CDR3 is TGTGCCAGCAGCGTAGCTGAAGCGGGACCTCCCCACGAGCAGTACTTC. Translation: CASSVAEAGPPHEQYF.

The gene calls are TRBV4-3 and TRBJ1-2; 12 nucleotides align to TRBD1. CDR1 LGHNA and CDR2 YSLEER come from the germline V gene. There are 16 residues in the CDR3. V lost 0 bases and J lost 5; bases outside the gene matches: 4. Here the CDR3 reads CASSQDMGQGAYGYTF. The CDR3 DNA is TGCGCCAGCAGCCAAGACATGGGACAGGGGGCGTATGGCTACACCTTC.

The CDR3: CAWSTYRWNTEAFF. The CDR3 DNA is TGTGCCTGGAGTACCTATCGGTGGAACACTGAAGCTTTCTTT. The chain employs TRBV30 and TRBJ1-1, with no clear D. The V and J ends lost 2 bases and 1 base respectively, with 11 bases between them. The CDR3 spans 14 residues. CDR1 is GTSNPN, CDR2 SVGIG, per germline (reference sequence).

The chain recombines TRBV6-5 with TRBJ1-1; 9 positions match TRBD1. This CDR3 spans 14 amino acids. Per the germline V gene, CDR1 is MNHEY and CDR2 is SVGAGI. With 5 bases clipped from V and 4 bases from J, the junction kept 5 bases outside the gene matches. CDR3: CASSGTGRGTEAFF. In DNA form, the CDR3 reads TGTGCCAGCAGTGGGACAGGGAGGGGCACTGAAGCTTTCTTT.

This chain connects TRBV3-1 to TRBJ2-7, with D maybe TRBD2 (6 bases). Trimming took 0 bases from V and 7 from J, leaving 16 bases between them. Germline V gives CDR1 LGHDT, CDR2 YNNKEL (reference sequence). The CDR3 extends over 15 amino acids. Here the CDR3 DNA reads TGTGCCAGCAGCCAAGATGTCGCGGGGCCGATGGAGCAGTACTTC. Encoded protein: CASSQDVAGPMEQYF.